This entry lists 32 T cell receptor beta chains sequenced from one sample in a study of Ad26.COV2.S vaccination and SARS-CoV-2 variants. The assay was immunoSEQ multiplex PCR, and TCRdb's table has in-frame clones only and misses some. Of roughly 510,000 clones in the sample, roughly 85% were seen once. Treatment indicated: roughly 19 received Ad26.COV2.S at low or high dose, single or two shots; several received placebo; per-sample allocation not given. All samples were drawn on day 63, counting from the first vaccine or placebo injection. The source material was peripheral blood, sampled in a trial of Ad26.COV2.S vaccine versus placebo. The receptors were gathered from a person aged 18-60 years who received the Ad26.COV2.S COVID-19 vaccine or a placebo.

V usage is TRBV27 and J usage is TRBJ2-7; D tentatively reads TRBD1 or TRBD2 (6 bases each). This CDR3 comprises 15 residues. Per the germline V gene, CDR1 is MNHEY and CDR2 is SMNVEV (reference sequence). The V end was cut by 3 bases, the J end by 0 bases, with 12 bases between. CDR3 sequence: CASSFLGGFSYEQYF. CDR3 coding DNA: TGTGCCAGCAGTTTCTTGGGGGGCTTCTCCTACGAGCAGTACTTC.

This clone has a single count. The chain employs TRBV7-2 and TRBJ2-7; perhaps TRBD2 as D (5 bases). The CDR3 has 15 amino acids. Germline CDR1 and CDR2: SGHTA and FQGNSA. Trimming cost V 1 base and J 0 bases, with 10 bases left between them. CDR3 sequence (DNA): TGTGCCAGCAGCTTAGATCCGGGATCCTCCTACGAGCAGTACTTC. This encodes CASSLDPGSSYEQYF.

The J gene is TRBJ1-5, the V gene TRBV4-2, with a weak D call TRBD1 (5 bases). Germline V lookup: CDR1 LGHNA, CDR2 YNFKEQ. V was pared by 0 bases and J by 7 bases, with 7 bases between. The CDR3 loop spans 13 amino acids. This CDR3 reads CASSQDREQPQHF. The CDR3 DNA is TGTGCCAGCAGCCAAGACAGGGAACAGCCCCAGCATTTT.

The chain joins TRBV7-9 to TRBJ1-2, with 7 bases identical to TRBD1. In germline, CDR1 is SEHNR, CDR2 FQNEAQ (reference sequence). Trimming cost V 8 bases and J 1 base; bases outside gene matches: 7. This CDR3 has 14 amino acids. The CDR3 spells CASDGAGGNYGYTF. The DNA of the CDR3 is TGTGCCAGCGACGGGGCAGGGGGTAACTATGGCTACACCTTC.

This sequence joins TRBV20-1 and TRBJ2-1; 8 nucleotides line up with TRBD2. V lost 3 bases, J lost 6 bases, and 13 bases stayed unmatched. This CDR3 spans 16 amino acids. CDR1 and CDR2 from the germline V gene are DFQATT and SNEGSKA (reference sequence). The chain's CDR3 is CSASTLGAGVGNEQFF. DNA for the CDR3: TGCAGTGCTAGTACCCTCGGAGCGGGAGTCGGCAATGAGCAGTTCTTC.

The chain recombines TRBV30 with TRBJ2-5, with 10 nucleotides matching TRBD2. Losses at the gene ends were 0 bases for V and 3 bases for J; bases not matched to a gene: 4. The germline gives CDR1 GTSNPN, CDR2 SVGIG (reference sequence). The CDR3 is made up of 15 amino acids. For the CDR3, the DNA is TGTGCCTGGAGTGTAACGCTAGCGGGAGAAGAGACCCAGTACTTC. This encodes CAWSVTLAGEETQYF.

In its sample, this clone was seen once. The chain uses TRBV5-4 and TRBJ1-3; D is unresolved. Germline lookup yields CDR1 SGHNT and CDR2 YYREEE (reference sequence). V was trimmed by 0 bases and J by 0 bases, leaving 4 bases between them. The CDR3 spans 14 residues. This CDR3 reads CASSLDNSGNTIYF. CDR3 DNA sequence: TGTGCCAGCAGCTTGGACAACTCTGGAAACACCATATATTTT. The whole variable domain, remainder taken from reference TRBV5-4 and TRBJ1-3, is ETGVTQSPTHLIKTRGQQVTLRCSSQSGHNTVSWYQQALGQGPQFIFQYYREEENGRGNFPPRFSGLQFPNYSSELNVNALELDDSALYLCASSLDNSGNTIYFGEGSWLTVV.

The J gene is TRBJ2-5, the V gene TRBV5-1; the D call may be TRBD1 or TRBD2 (5 bases each). The V end was cut by 0 bases, the J end by 7 bases, with 13 bases between. Germline loops: CDR1 SGHRS, CDR2 YFSETQ. The CDR3 is 14 residues long. CDR3 DNA sequence: TGCGCCAGCAGCTTGGAGGGGACGGTATTGACCCAGTACTTC. Translation gives CASSLEGTVLTQYF. Variable domain in full (rest from reference TRBV5-1 and TRBJ2-5): KAGVTQTPRYLIKTRGQQVTLSCSPISGHRSVSWYQQTPGQGLQFLFEYFSETQRNKGNFPGRFSGRQFSNSRSEMNVSTLELGDSALYLCASSLEGTVLTQYFGPGTRLLVL.

This clone appeared once. The V call is TRBV6-5, the J call TRBJ1-2; D gene ambiguous. Germline CDR1 MNHEY, CDR2 SVGAGI. The CDR3 loop spans 15 amino acids. The V gene lost 4 bases and the J gene lost 2 bases, with 14 bases spanning the gap. CDR3 residues: CASSFRDNPNYGYTF. The CDR3 DNA is TGTGCCAGCAGTTTCCGCGACAACCCAAACTATGGCTACACCTTC.

This clone was observed a single time. The chain has TRBV29-1 and TRBJ2-2, with TRBD1 identical over 12 bases. CDR1 and CDR2 (germline): SQVTM, ANQGSEA. Trimming at V came to 6 bases and at J to 7 bases, leaving 9 bases not matched to a gene. This CDR3 region has 15 residues. For the CDR3, the DNA is TGCAGCGTCCTTGGGGGACAGGGGGCTGGCGGGGAGCTGTTTTTT. Residues: CSVLGGQGAGGELFF.

To note about this clone: The sample holds other DNA sequences that translate to the same CDR3. The V call is TRBV18, the J call TRBJ1-1; D not certain. V was trimmed by 3 bases and J by 1 base, leaving 6 bases between them. CDR1 and CDR2 (germline): KGHSH, LQKENI. The CDR3 has 13 amino acids. The CDR3 DNA reads TGTGCCAGCTCACCTGACCAGAACACTGAAGCTTTCTTT. Amino acid sequence: CASSPDQNTEAFF.

The chain links TRBV30 to TRBJ2-3, with 8 bases that match TRBD2. The V gene end was trimmed by 3 bases and the J gene end by 3 bases; junction bases not matched to a gene: 2. Germline V gives CDR1 GTSNPN, CDR2 SVGIG (reference sequence). The CDR3 runs 13 residues. The CDR3 spells CAWRREATDTQYF. The CDR3 region has the DNA TGTGCCTGGAGGCGGGAGGCGACAGATACGCAGTATTTT.

This chain links TRBV7-2 with TRBJ2-2; 7 positions agree with TRBD2. This CDR3 comprises 17 residues. The J segment lost 7 bases and the V segment lost 5 bases, leaving 16 bases of the junction unmatched. Germline assignment: CDR1 SGHTA and CDR2 FQGNSA. Here the CDR3 DNA reads TGTGCCAGCAGCCTGACGCCCGCGGGGAGGGCGGACGGGGAGCTGTTTTTT. Amino acids: CASSLTPAGRADGELFF.

This chain joins TRBV6-1 and TRBJ2-1; 10 nucleotides agree with TRBD2. The germline CDR1 and CDR2 sequences are MNHNS and SASEGT. CDR3 size: 18 residues. The V and J ends lost 0 bases and 4 bases, in that order; junction bases with no gene match: 9. The CDR3 here is CASSEAGLAGVRYNEQFF. In DNA, the CDR3 is TGTGCCAGCAGTGAAGCTGGGCTAGCGGGAGTGAGGTACAATGAGCAGTTCTTC.

The V call is TRBV6-2 or TRBV6-3, the J call TRBJ1-4, with D unresolved. This CDR3 has 13 residues. Trimming removed 2 bases at V and 11 bases at J, with 12 bases between. Germline CDR1 reads MNHEY; CDR2 reads SVGEGT. CDR3 sequence (DNA): TGTGCCAGCAGTTACCCCAACCTCGGGAAACTGTTTTTT. Its translation is CASSYPNLGKLFF.

The V gene is TRBV27, the J gene TRBJ2-2; D is undetermined. The germline V gene has CDR1 MNHEY and CDR2 SMNVEV (reference sequence). The CDR3 extends over 15 amino acids. The V end was cut by 6 bases, the J end by 4 bases, with 15 bases between. The CDR3 DNA sequence: TGTGCCAGCAGCCCTTCGGCCTTGTTCACCGGGGAGCTGTTTTTT. Residues: CASSPSALFTGELFF.

With regard to this clone: This may be a read error: a much more frequent sequence differs by one nucleotide. The chain joins TRBV27 to TRBJ2-1; 8 positions match TRBD1. The CDR3 length is 13 residues. Per germline, CDR1 MNHEY and CDR2 SMNVEV (reference sequence). The V and J ends lost 2 bases and 7 bases, in that order; junction bases with no gene match: 1. This CDR3 reads CASSLRQGNEQFF. CDR3 bases: TGTGCCAGCAGTTTACGACAGGGGAATGAGCAGTTCTTC.

V is TRBV5-1 and J is TRBJ1-2; TRBD1 aligns across 8 bases. J lost 0 bases, V lost 4 bases, and 11 bases had no gene match. Germline V gene sequence: CDR1 SGHRS, CDR2 YFSETQ. The CDR3 contains 17 residues. In DNA, the CDR3 is TGCGCCAGCAGCCTCGGGACAGGTTCTCGTACTAACTATGGCTACACCTTC. Protein sequence: CASSLGTGSRTNYGYTF.

This clone was seen many times. V is TRBV23-1 and J is TRBJ2-7; TRBD1 agrees at 11 bases. TRBV23-1 is sorted into the ORF group, with uncertain function. J gave up 2 bases and V 4 bases, and 1 base lay outside the gene matches. The CDR3 loop spans 14 amino acids. The chain's CDR3 is CASSPGQGAYEQYF. DNA for the CDR3: TGCGCCAGCAGTCCGGGACAGGGGGCCTACGAGCAGTACTTC.

This clone was detected only once. This chain joins TRBV5-6 and TRBJ2-6, with 7 bases aligning to TRBD1. CDR3 length: 18 residues. CDR1 is SGHDT and CDR2 is YYEEEE in the germline V gene. V was pared by 4 bases and J by 0 bases, with 10 bases of the junction left unmatched. In nucleotides, the CDR3 is TGTGCCAGCAGCGCCCGACAGGGAACCATCTCTGGGGCCAACGTCCTGACTTTC. Translation gives CASSARQGTISGANVLTF.

The chain joins TRBV27 to TRBJ2-1; 11 positions match TRBD2. The CDR3 covers 15 residues. The ends lost 6 bases at V and 2 bases at J; junction bases unmatched: 3. Germline assignment: CDR1 MNHEY and CDR2 SMNVEV (reference sequence). For the CDR3, the DNA is TGTGCCAGCAGAGCGGGACTAGCGGCCTACAATGAGCAGTTCTTC. It encodes CASRAGLAAYNEQFF.

Regarding this clone: Other DNA sequences in this specimen translate into the identical CDR3. The chain links TRBV7-2 to TRBJ1-1, with D unresolved. Germline-derived CDR1 and CDR2 are SGHTA and FQGNSA. This CDR3 comprises 13 residues. V lost 1 base, J lost 5 bases, and 8 bases lay in between. CDR3 sequence: CASSLGPSTEAFF. CDR3 in DNA: TGTGCCAGCAGCTTAGGCCCGTCGACTGAAGCTTTCTTT.

In this sample, this clone turned up once. CDR3 loop: CASRHQGLLREKLFF. The CDR3 bases are TGTGCCAGCAGACATCAGGGTTTGTTGAGGGAAAAACTGTTTTTT. The chain links TRBV28 to TRBJ1-4; the D gene is possibly TRBD1 (5 bases). There are 15 residues in the CDR3. Between the trimmed V and J ends, which lost 6 bases and 8 bases, there was a span of 19 bases. CDR1 and CDR2 from the germline V gene are MDHEN and SYDVKM.

The chain links TRBV9 to TRBJ1-6; D remains unclear. CDR1 is SGDLS, CDR2 YYNGEE, per germline. V shed 4 bases and J shed 10 bases, with 18 bases lying between them. The CDR3 contains 15 residues. As DNA, the CDR3 is TGTGCCAGCAGCCCACTAGCACGGAGTCTGTCACCCCTCCACTTT. As protein: CASSPLARSLSPLHF.

This rearrangement joins TRBV30 to TRBJ1-2; D unresolved. In germline, CDR1 is GTSNPN, CDR2 SVGIG (reference sequence). The CDR3 has 13 residues. Trimming took 0 bases from V and 0 from J, leaving 5 bases between them. CDR3 DNA: TGTGCCTGGAGTGTACAGTCTAACTATGGCTACACCTTC. Translation gives CAWSVQSNYGYTF.

This chain uses TRBV13 with TRBJ1-5, with a weak D call TRBD1 (5 bases). The V end was cut by 0 bases, the J end by 6 bases, with 9 bases between. Germline V CDR1 and CDR2: PRHDT, FYEKMQ (reference sequence). The CDR3 sequence is 14 residues long. The CDR3 coding sequence is TGTGCCAGCAGCTTAGGGCAGGGAACTCAGCCCCAGCATTTT. It codes for CASSLGQGTQPQHF.

This clone came up once. This rearrangement joins TRBV5-1 to TRBJ2-1, with 8 bases that match TRBD1. Trimming took 3 bases from V and 5 from J; bases not matched to a gene: 7. Germline values: CDR1 SGHRS, CDR2 YFSETQ. The length of the CDR3 is 15 residues. The CDR3 nucleotides are TGCGCCAGCAGCTCGGGGCCGGGACAGGACAATGAGCAGTTCTTC. Translated: CASSSGPGQDNEQFF. Variable domain in full (rest from reference TRBV5-1 and TRBJ2-1): KAGVTQTPRYLIKTRGQQVTLSCSPISGHRSVSWYQQTPGQGLQFLFEYFSETQRNKGNFPGRFSGRQFSNSRSEMNVSTLELGDSALYLCASSSGPGQDNEQFFGPGTRLTVL.

The V and J genes are TRBV4-3 and TRBJ2-1; TRBD1 is a possible D gene (6 bases). Germline-derived CDR1 and CDR2 are LGHNA and YSLEER. V was cut by 4 bases and J by 8 bases, with 18 bases left in between. CDR3 length: 15 residues. The CDR3 bases are TGCGCCAGCAGCCTAGACAGGTCCGGAGGTGATGAGCAGTTCTTC. It encodes CASSLDRSGGDEQFF.

J is TRBJ2-7 and V is TRBV5-6; no firm D call. CDR3 size: 14 residues. CDR1 SGHDT and CDR2 YYEEEE come from the germline V gene. V shed 4 bases and J shed 1 base, with 12 bases lying between them. The CDR3 protein is CASSPRPGSYEQYF. CDR3 DNA: TGTGCCAGCAGCCCCCGGCCCGGTTCCTACGAGCAGTACTTC.

The J gene is TRBJ1-5, the V gene TRBV6-1; unclear D gene. The V and J ends lost 5 bases and 2 bases respectively, with 10 bases between them. In germline, CDR1 is MNHNS, CDR2 SASEGT. This CDR3 contains 14 residues. The CDR3 protein is CASSRVGGNQPQHF. The DNA for the CDR3 is TGTGCCAGCAGTAGGGTAGGTGGCAATCAGCCCCAGCATTTT.

This clone was seen once. The chain is built from TRBV2 and TRBJ1-2, with 7 positions matching TRBD1. Trimming took 7 bases from V and 5 from J; bases not matched to a gene: 7. This CDR3 has 13 amino acids. Germline V lookup: CDR1 SNHLY, CDR2 FYNNEI. CDR3 region: CASKPTGEYGYTF. DNA of the CDR3: TGTGCCAGCAAACCCACAGGGGAGTATGGCTACACCTTC.

The rearrangement uses TRBV28 and TRBJ1-4, with a weak D call TRBD1 (6 bases). The ends were cut back, 5 bases at V and 0 bases at J, with 10 bases in the middle. The CDR3 runs 15 residues. Germline V CDR1 and CDR2: MDHEN, SYDVKM. The CDR3 DNA reads TGTGCCAGCAGTCCGAGGACAGCAACTAATGAAAAACTGTTTTTT. Amino acids: CASSPRTATNEKLFF.